This is a list of T cell receptor beta chains from one sample in a study of post-analysis software for immune sequencing data. TCRdb re-analysed the PCR reads in MiXCR, keeping a single row per CDR3 protein. Among about 460,000 distinct CDR3 sequences listed, approximately 45% were seen once. Sequenced: blood. All receptors come from a girl aged 10 to 17 with multiple sclerosis. Each CDR3 is given with its conserved first and last residue. A D gene is named only where the DNA matches it firmly. Some rows have no size entry. The others give once, few or many, or a class for an expanded clone.

clone_size,d_call,v_call,j_call,cdr3_aa,cdr3_nt
.,TRBD1,TRBV7-6,TRBJ1-2,CASSSQGIGCTF,TGTGCCAGCAGCTCACAGGGGATTGGCTGCACCTTC
.,TRBD1,TRBV29-1,TRBJ1-2,CSVVAIQGASRDGYTF,TGCAGCGTTGTAGCTATCCAGGGGGCATCAAGAGATGGCTACACCTTC
once,.,TRBV7-3,TRBJ2-5,CASSSTPETSAEETQYF,TGTGCCAGCAGCTCCACCCCGGAAACTAGTGCCGAAGAGACCCAGTACTTC
.,.,TRBV5-4,TRBJ2-5,CASSMGLQETQYF,TGTGCCAGCAGCATGGGACTCCAAGAGACCCAGTACTTC
.,.,TRBV7-9,TRBJ2-1,CASSFKALPYNEQFF,TGTGCCAGCAGCTTCAAGGCACTTCCCTACAATGAGCAGTTCTTC
.,.,TRBV20-1,TRBJ2-7,CSASDTSYEQYF,TGCAGTGCTAGCGACACGTCCTACGAGCAGTACTTC
.,.,TRBV3-1,TRBJ2-1,CASSQEPQYNEQFF,TGTGCCAGCAGCCAAGAGCCCCAGTACAATGAGCAGTTCTTC
.,TRBD2,TRBV5-1,TRBJ2-1,CASSLSLGGVNEQFF,TGCGCCAGCAGCTTGTCTCTGGGGGGGGTGAATGAGCAGTTCTTC
.,.,TRBV10-3,TRBJ1-5,CAISAGDRNQPQHF,TGTGCCATCAGTGCCGGAGACAGGAATCAGCCCCAGCATTTT
few,.,TRBV10-3,TRBJ2-3,CAISEPAQGRGTDTQYF,TGTGCCATCAGTGAGCCGGCCCAGGGAAGGGGCACAGATACGCAGTATTTT
.,.,TRBV10-3,TRBJ1-5,CVISESTGQNQPQHF,TGTGTCATCAGTGAGTCGACTGGTCAGAATCAGCCCCAGCATTTT
.,.,TRBV7-2,TRBJ2-7,CASSTPGTSSYEQYF,TGTGCCAGCAGCACTCCCGGGACATCATCCTACGAGCAGTACTTC
.,TRBD2,TRBV4-1,TRBJ2-2,CASSQDPASGTRGGELFF,TGCGCCAGCAGCCAAGATCCCGCTAGCGGGACCAGGGGCGGGGAGCTGTTTTTT
.,TRBD1,TRBV7-9,TRBJ1-5,CASSLDEGARSNQPQHF,TGTGCCAGCAGCTTAGACGAGGGGGCGAGAAGCAATCAGCCCCAGCATTTT
.,TRBD1,TRBV4-3,TRBJ1-1,CASSQVDRVNTEAFF,TGCGCCAGCAGCCAAGTTGACAGGGTGAACACTGAAGCTTTCTTT
.,.,TRBV6-1,TRBJ2-3,CASDRRGTDTQYF,TGTGCCAGCGACCGACGGGGCACAGATACGCAGTATTTT
.,TRBD2,TRBV3-1,TRBJ2-3,CASSHGGSPTDTQYF,TGTGCCAGCAGCCACGGCGGGAGTCCCACAGATACGCAGTATTTT
.,.,TRBV12-3/TRBV12-4,TRBJ1-2,CASSLYPTGYDGYTF,TGTGCCAGCAGTCTCTACCCCACAGGGTACGATGGCTACACCTTC
.,TRBD2,TRBV11-2,TRBJ2-5,CASSLNAGVAETQYF,TGTGCCAGCAGCTTAAATGCGGGAGTAGCAGAGACCCAGTACTTC
.,.,TRBV20-1,TRBJ1-2,CSARDPLRGHYGYTF,TGCAGTGCTAGAGATCCACTCAGGGGTCACTATGGCTACACCTTC
.,.,TRBV7-6,TRBJ2-1,CASSLLATTTKYNEQFF,TGTGCCAGCAGCTTACTAGCGACAACCACAAAATACAATGAGCAGTTCTTC
.,.,TRBV11-2,TRBJ1-3,CASRAPPGRLSGNTIYF,TGTGCCAGCAGGGCCCCCCCGGGACGGCTCTCTGGAAACACCATATATTTT
.,.,TRBV5-1,TRBJ2-2,CASSLPDSYFTGELFF,TGCGCCAGCAGCTTACCGGACTCGTACTTTACCGGGGAGCTGTTTTTT
.,.,TRBV25-1,TRBJ1-5,CASSESGALSNQPQHF,TGTGCCAGCAGTGAATCGGGTGCCCTTAGCAATCAGCCCCAGCATTTT
.,.,TRBV27,TRBJ1-1,CASSLSIRGEAFF,TGTGCCAGCAGTTTATCGATTCGGGGAGAAGCTTTCTTT
.,.,TRBV7-2,TRBJ2-6,CASSLGGQASGANVLTF,TGTGCCAGCAGCTTAGGGGGTCAGGCCTCTGGGGCCAACGTCCTGACTTTC
.,TRBD1,TRBV28,TRBJ2-7,CASSLAFGTGGCEQYF,TGTGCCAGCAGTTTAGCTTTTGGGACAGGGGGCTGCGAGCAGTACTTC
few,.,TRBV4-1,TRBJ2-6,CASSQDRRRLGLGANVLTF,TGCGCCAGCAGCCAAGATCGACGCCGTTTGGGTCTGGGGGCCAACGTCCTGACTTTC
few,.,TRBV20-1,TRBJ2-5,CSALRDSMRKTQYF,TGCAGTGCTCTCCGGGACTCCATGCGGAAGACCCAGTACTTC
.,.,TRBV7-6,TRBJ2-1,CASSLGTASFTYNEQFF,TGTGCCAGCAGCTTAGGAACGGCCTCATTTACCTACAATGAGCAGTTCTTC
few,.,TRBV28,TRBJ2-3,CASSPPGKGTDTQYF,TGTGCCAGCAGCCCCCCTGGGAAGGGCACAGATACGCAGTATTTT
.,TRBD1,TRBV9,TRBJ2-1,CASSFSPGTGVGNEQFF,TGTGCCAGCAGCTTCAGTCCCGGGACAGGGGTAGGCAATGAGCAGTTCTTC
.,TRBD1,TRBV5-1,TRBJ2-2,CASDRTGANTGELFF,TGCGCCAGCGATAGGACAGGGGCGAACACCGGGGAGCTGTTTTTT
few,TRBD1,TRBV6-1,TRBJ1-2,CASREPGTGNGYTF,TGTGCCAGCAGGGAGCCCGGGACAGGGAATGGCTACACCTTC
.,.,TRBV5-1,TRBJ1-1,CASSLSRGHTEAFF,TGCGCCAGCAGCTTGAGCCGGGGGCACACTGAAGCTTTCTTT
.,.,TRBV15,TRBJ1-1,CATSKTGNTEAFF,TGTGCCACCAGCAAAACAGGGAACACTGAAGCTTTCTTT
.,TRBD2,TRBV7-9,TRBJ2-5,CASSRGAGTSGQETQYF,TGTGCCAGCAGCAGAGGGGCCGGGACTAGCGGACAAGAGACCCAGTACTTC
few,.,TRBV24-1,TRBJ2-7,CATSAGGGYNEQYF,TGTGCCACCAGTGCGGGCGGGGGCTACAATGAGCAGTACTTC
.,.,TRBV10-3,TRBJ2-7,CAISEETYEHYF,TGTGCCATCAGTGAAGAGACATACGAGCACTACTTC
.,.,TRBV12-3/TRBV12-4,TRBJ1-6,CASSSQGHPSPLHF,TGTGCCAGCAGTTCGCAGGGACATCCTTCACCCCTCCACTTT
.,.,TRBV19,TRBJ2-1,CASTKTPSSYNEQFF,TGTGCCAGCACTAAAACGCCGAGCTCCTACAATGAGCAGTTCTTC
.,.,TRBV11-2,TRBJ1-1,CASSRTETEAFF,TGTGCCAGCAGCCGTACCGAAACTGAAGCTTTCTTT
.,TRBD1,TRBV7-9,TRBJ2-3,CAGRTGTGVGEQYF,TGTGCCGGCAGGACCGGGACAGGGGTCGGTGAGCAGTATTTT
few,TRBD2,TRBV5-8,TRBJ2-1,CASSLAGLAGGSSYNEQFF,TGTGCCAGCAGCTTGGCCGGACTAGCGGGAGGGAGCTCCTACAATGAGCAGTTCTTC
.,.,TRBV7-2,TRBJ1-2,CASSLGPGNYGYTF,TGTGCCAGCAGCCTCGGCCCAGGAAATTATGGCTACACCTTC
.,TRBD2,TRBV7-9,TRBJ2-1,CASTGTSGRANEQFF,TGTGCCAGCACCGGGACTAGCGGGAGGGCAAATGAGCAGTTCTTC
.,.,TRBV25-1,TRBJ2-7,CASSELSGKSYEQYF,TGTGCCAGCAGTGAATTGAGTGGGAAGTCCTACGAGCAGTACTTC
few,TRBD1,TRBV28,TRBJ1-5,CASSSLDRVGQPQHF,TGTGCCAGCAGTTCGCTAGACAGGGTTGGCCAGCCCCAGCATTTT
.,TRBD1,TRBV10-3,TRBJ1-5,CAISEDLGQDGNQPQHF,TGTGCCATCAGTGAGGACCTAGGACAGGATGGCAATCAGCCCCAGCATTTT
few,TRBD1,TRBV9,TRBJ2-7,CASSVGQGASYEQYF,TGTGCCAGCAGCGTAGGGCAGGGGGCCTCCTACGAGCAGTACTTC
.,.,TRBV29-1,TRBJ2-2,CSVHIRTGELFF,TGCAGCGTTCACATCCGGACCGGGGAGCTGTTTTTT
.,.,TRBV9,TRBJ2-5,CASSPGVAQGETQYF,TGTGCCAGCAGCCCAGGAGTAGCGCAGGGAGAGACCCAGTACTTC
.,.,TRBV7-9,TRBJ2-7,CASSLAALDEQYF,TGTGCCAGCAGCTTAGCCGCCCTCGACGAGCAGTACTTC